This is a list of T cell receptor beta chains from one sample in a study of cytomegalovirus exposure and HLA in healthy donors. Clones were read by immunoSEQ multiplex PCR, and TCRdb kept only the in-frame ones, dropping some. The sample yields about 120,000 clones, around 86% seen once. The sequenced sample was PBMCs. These receptors were collected from a man aged 30-40 years in good health and CMV-seronegative. CDR3s include the opening cysteine and the closing phenylalanine or tryptophan. Each record gives: V gene, J gene, CDR3 length, D gene, clone size, CDR3 protein, CDR3 DNA. D genes are given only for firm matches. Rows may omit the clone size; those that give it use once, few, many or a size class.

v_gene: TRBV4-2; j_gene: TRBJ2-4; len: 19; d_gene: .; abundance: few; CDR3aa: CASSLEGAGGRLAKNIQYF; CDR3nt: TGTGCCAGCAGCCTAGAGGGGGCGGGGGGTCGCCTAGCCAAAAACATTCAGTACTTC
v_gene: TRBV28; j_gene: TRBJ1-2; len: 13; d_gene: .; abundance: once; CDR3aa: CASSFRAGHGYTF; CDR3nt: TGTGCCAGCAGTTTCCGGGCAGGGCATGGCTACACCTTC
v_gene: TRBV27; j_gene: TRBJ1-6; len: 13; d_gene: TRBD1; abundance: .; CDR3aa: CASSFTGDSPLHF; CDR3nt: TGTGCCAGCAGTTTCACAGGGGATTCACCCCTCCACTTT
v_gene: TRBV7-9; j_gene: TRBJ2-2; len: 15; d_gene: TRBD1; abundance: few; CDR3aa: CASSSPTGGTGELFF; CDR3nt: TGTGCCAGCAGCTCCCCGACAGGGGGCACCGGGGAGCTGTTTTTT
v_gene: TRBV25-1; j_gene: TRBJ2-3; len: 16; d_gene: .; abundance: .; CDR3aa: CASSDLTGTKADPQYF; CDR3nt: TGTGCCAGCAGTGATCTTACAGGGACCAAAGCGGATCCGCAGTATTTT
v_gene: TRBV6-4; j_gene: TRBJ2-1; len: 14; d_gene: TRBD2; abundance: .; CDR3aa: CASRSGGAYNEQFF; CDR3nt: TGTGCCAGCAGGAGCGGGGGGGCCTACAATGAGCAGTTCTTC
v_gene: TRBV4-3; j_gene: TRBJ1-5; len: 15; d_gene: .; abundance: .; CDR3aa: CASSPSTVSNQPQHF; CDR3nt: TGCGCCAGCAGCCCTTCGACAGTGAGCAATCAGCCCCAGCATTTT
v_gene: TRBV19; j_gene: TRBJ2-7; len: 13; d_gene: TRBD1; abundance: few; CDR3aa: CASRRTGMGEQYF; CDR3nt: TGTGCCAGTAGAAGGACAGGGATGGGCGAGCAGTACTTC
v_gene: TRBV25-1; j_gene: TRBJ1-4; len: 15; d_gene: .; abundance: few; CDR3aa: CASSENGRSNEKLFF; CDR3nt: TGTGCCAGCAGTGAAAACGGGAGGTCTAATGAAAAACTGTTTTTT
v_gene: TRBV28; j_gene: TRBJ2-5; len: 15; d_gene: TRBD2; abundance: .; CDR3aa: CASSTTSGGRETQYF; CDR3nt: TGTGCCAGCAGTACCACTAGCGGGGGGAGGGAGACCCAGTACTTC
v_gene: TRBV27; j_gene: TRBJ1-1; len: 16; d_gene: TRBD1; abundance: .; CDR3aa: CASSLSLGGEVAEAFF; CDR3nt: TGTGCCAGCAGTTTATCCCTAGGGGGCGAAGTCGCTGAAGCTTTCTTT
v_gene: TRBV6-5; j_gene: TRBJ1-1; len: 14; d_gene: .; abundance: .; CDR3aa: CASSEGGAQVRAFF; CDR3nt: TGTGCCAGCAGTGAGGGGGGGGCTCAGGTTAGGGCTTTCTTT
v_gene: TRBV11-2; j_gene: TRBJ1-3; len: 14; d_gene: .; abundance: few; CDR3aa: CASSSRVTGNTIYF; CDR3nt: TGTGCCAGCAGCTCGAGGGTTACTGGAAACACCATATATTTT
v_gene: TRBV7-9; j_gene: TRBJ2-2; len: 14; d_gene: TRBD1; abundance: .; CDR3aa: CASSLRDRAGELFF; CDR3nt: TGTGCCAGCAGCTTACGGGACAGAGCCGGGGAGCTGTTTTTT
v_gene: TRBV2; j_gene: TRBJ2-1; len: 15; d_gene: TRBD2; abundance: once; CDR3aa: CASSYPGLAEDEQFF; CDR3nt: TGTGCCAGCAGTTATCCCGGACTAGCGGAGGATGAGCAGTTCTTC
v_gene: TRBV2; j_gene: TRBJ2-7; len: 16; d_gene: TRBD2; abundance: .; CDR3aa: CASSVHYSGETYEQYF; CDR3nt: TGTGCCAGCAGTGTCCACTATAGCGGGGAAACCTACGAGCAGTACTTC
v_gene: TRBV19; j_gene: TRBJ1-1; len: 15; d_gene: TRBD1; abundance: .; CDR3aa: CASSIWPPGGTEAFF; CDR3nt: TGTGCCAGTAGTATTTGGCCTCCAGGGGGTACTGAAGCTTTCTTT
v_gene: TRBV2; j_gene: TRBJ2-6; len: 15; d_gene: .; abundance: .; CDR3aa: CASSEGDLGANGLTF; CDR3nt: TGTGCCAGCAGTGAAGGCGATTTGGGGGCCAACGGCCTGACTTTC
v_gene: TRBV5-1; j_gene: TRBJ1-5; len: 14; d_gene: .; abundance: .; CDR3aa: CASRVDIDGQPQHF; CDR3nt: TGCGCCAGCAGAGTGGACATCGACGGTCAGCCCCAGCATTTT
v_gene: TRBV5-1; j_gene: TRBJ1-6; len: 17; d_gene: TRBD1; abundance: .; CDR3aa: CASSLAGGRAGSSPLHF; CDR3nt: TGCGCCAGCAGCTTGGCAGGGGGCCGGGCAGGGAGTTCACCCCTCCACTTT
v_gene: TRBV29-1; j_gene: TRBJ1-3; len: 14; d_gene: .; abundance: .; CDR3aa: CSVNGWLSGNTIYF; CDR3nt: TGCAGCGTTAATGGCTGGCTCTCGGGAAACACCATATATTTT
v_gene: TRBV9; j_gene: TRBJ2-7; len: 15; d_gene: TRBD1; abundance: .; CDR3aa: CASSVGVGGAVEQYF; CDR3nt: TGTGCCAGCAGCGTAGGGGTAGGGGGCGCGGTCGAGCAGTACTTC
v_gene: TRBV7-2; j_gene: TRBJ2-1; len: 16; d_gene: TRBD1; abundance: .; CDR3aa: CASSPAGTVVYNEQFF; CDR3nt: TGTGCCAGCAGCCCGGCCGGGACAGTAGTTTACAATGAGCAGTTCTTC
v_gene: TRBV6-1; j_gene: TRBJ2-3; len: 15; d_gene: TRBD2; abundance: .; CDR3aa: CASGLNGGARDTQYF; CDR3nt: TGTGCCAGTGGCTTAAACGGGGGGGCCCGAGATACGCAGTATTTT
v_gene: TRBV2; j_gene: TRBJ2-5; len: 13; d_gene: .; abundance: .; CDR3aa: CASNQGLQETQYF; CDR3nt: TGTGCCAGCAACCAGGGGCTCCAAGAGACCCAGTACTTC
v_gene: TRBV19; j_gene: TRBJ1-2; len: 14; d_gene: .; abundance: .; CDR3aa: CASSMSRLMTGYTF; CDR3nt: TGTGCCAGTAGTATGTCCAGACTTATGACCGGCTACACCTTC
v_gene: TRBV5-5; j_gene: TRBJ2-3; len: 14; d_gene: .; abundance: .; CDR3aa: CASSPTGTPDTQYF; CDR3nt: TGTGCCAGCAGTCCGACAGGAACCCCAGATACGCAGTATTTT
v_gene: TRBV19; j_gene: TRBJ2-3; len: 16; d_gene: .; abundance: .; CDR3aa: CASSRTGEFLTDTQYF; CDR3nt: TGTGCCAGTAGTCGGACTGGTGAATTCCTCACAGATACGCAGTATTTT
v_gene: TRBV29-1; j_gene: TRBJ2-6; len: 16; d_gene: .; abundance: .; CDR3aa: CSVPGGRRSGANGLTF; CDR3nt: TGCAGCGTTCCCGGGGGACGGCGTTCTGGGGCCAACGGCCTGACTTTC
v_gene: TRBV5-1; j_gene: TRBJ2-1; len: 14; d_gene: .; abundance: .; CDR3aa: CASSLTDSYNEQFF; CDR3nt: TGCGCCAGCAGCTTGACAGATTCCTACAATGAGCAGTTCTTC
v_gene: TRBV6-6; j_gene: TRBJ1-1; len: 12; d_gene: TRBD1; abundance: .; CDR3aa: CASRSTGGKAFF; CDR3nt: TGTGCCAGCAGATCTACAGGGGGCAAAGCTTTCTTT
v_gene: TRBV2; j_gene: TRBJ2-3; len: 13; d_gene: TRBD2; abundance: .; CDR3aa: CASLAGGTDTQYF; CDR3nt: TGTGCCAGCTTGGCGGGGGGCACAGATACGCAGTATTTT
v_gene: TRBV30; j_gene: TRBJ2-1; len: 11; d_gene: .; abundance: .; CDR3aa: CAWSGNNEQFF; CDR3nt: TGTGCCTGGAGTGGTAACAATGAGCAGTTCTTC
v_gene: TRBV7-2; j_gene: TRBJ2-4; len: 11; d_gene: .; abundance: .; CDR3aa: CASSLASVQYF; CDR3nt: TGTGCCAGCAGCTTAGCGTCAGTTCAGTACTTC
v_gene: TRBV11-2; j_gene: TRBJ2-5; len: 19; d_gene: .; abundance: .; CDR3aa: CASSLFGGWAGKPQETQYF; CDR3nt: TGTGCCAGCAGCTTATTCGGAGGGTGGGCGGGGAAGCCGCAAGAGACCCAGTACTTC
v_gene: TRBV30; j_gene: TRBJ1-1; len: 13; d_gene: TRBD1; abundance: .; CDR3aa: CAWKAGGNTEAFF; CDR3nt: TGTGCCTGGAAGGCAGGGGGAAACACTGAAGCTTTCTTT
v_gene: TRBV19; j_gene: TRBJ1-1; len: 14; d_gene: TRBD1; abundance: .; CDR3aa: CASSIAQGETEAFF; CDR3nt: TGTGCCAGTAGTATAGCCCAGGGGGAGACTGAAGCTTTCTTT
v_gene: TRBV2; j_gene: TRBJ1-1; len: 15; d_gene: .; abundance: .; CDR3aa: CASSEREGMNTEAFF; CDR3nt: TGTGCCAGCAGTGAACGGGAGGGGATGAACACTGAAGCTTTCTTT
v_gene: TRBV2; j_gene: TRBJ2-3; len: 14; d_gene: .; abundance: .; CDR3aa: CASRRDSYRDTQYF; CDR3nt: TGTGCCAGCAGGCGGGACTCCTACCGAGATACGCAGTATTTT
v_gene: TRBV6-6; j_gene: TRBJ2-5; len: 13; d_gene: .; abundance: once; CDR3aa: CASSLNARETQYF; CDR3nt: TGTGCCAGCAGTTTAAACGCTCGGGAGACCCAGTACTTC
v_gene: TRBV5-1; j_gene: TRBJ2-7; len: 13; d_gene: .; abundance: .; CDR3aa: CASSLGQEGEQYF; CDR3nt: TGCGCCAGCAGCTTGGGGCAGGAGGGCGAGCAGTACTTC
v_gene: TRBV18; j_gene: TRBJ1-5; len: 15; d_gene: TRBD1; abundance: .; CDR3aa: CASSSGTGGWQPQHF; CDR3nt: TGTGCCAGCTCATCGGGGACAGGGGGATGGCAGCCCCAGCATTTT
v_gene: TRBV9; j_gene: TRBJ2-3; len: 20; d_gene: TRBD2; abundance: .; CDR3aa: CASSVAINTGLAGRTDTQYF; CDR3nt: TGTGCCAGCAGCGTAGCTATTAACACCGGACTAGCGGGGCGCACAGATACGCAGTATTTT
v_gene: TRBV11-2; j_gene: TRBJ2-7; len: 12; d_gene: .; abundance: .; CDR3aa: CASSLAGGKQYF; CDR3nt: TGTGCCAGCAGCTTAGCCGGGGGAAAGCAGTACTTC
v_gene: TRBV7-6; j_gene: TRBJ2-3; len: 16; d_gene: TRBD2; abundance: .; CDR3aa: CASSLATSGFTDTQYF; CDR3nt: TGTGCCAGCAGCTTAGCGACTAGCGGATTCACAGATACGCAGTATTTT